Reported below is one T cell receptor beta chain. What it binds is not known. The data derive from a study of T cell responses to AZD1222 COVID-19 vaccine. General observations from the study: White British people made up most donors, females outnumbered males, and clonal diversity was possibly underestimated.

The CDR3 spans 18 residues. With 4 bases removed from V and 0 bases from J, the gap between germline ends came to 19 bases. The germline V gene has CDR1 LGHNA and CDR2 YNFKEQ. Generated by immunoSEQ multiplex PCR, the TCRdb table keeps only in-frame clones and is missing some. The sample holds about 110,000 clones, approximately 89% seen once. The source is an adult in good health. This specimen was peripheral blood, taken on day 0 of MenACWY control vaccination. The V and J genes are TRBV4-2 and TRBJ1-5, with D possibly being TRBD1 (5 bases). The CDR3 bases are TGTGCCAGCAGCCGCCAGTCGGCGGCAGGGATTAGCAATCAGCCCCAGCATTTT. It codes for CASSRQSAAGISNQPQHF.